These 11 T cell receptor beta chains came from one sample sequenced in a study of T cells in Graves' hyperthyroidism and ophthalmopathy. It was RNA transcripts that yielded the amplified TCR beta CDR3 regions. An initial round of RT-PCR targeting the TCR CDR3 relied on the HTBI primer set. One entry per CDR3 protein results from TCRdb running MiXCR on the multiplex PCR reads. The sample has 480,000 or so distinct CDR3 sequences, about 15% seen once; the top ten hold around a sixth. Sequencing was performed on blood. All receptors come from a woman aged 18 to 35 with Graves' hyperthyroidism.

This clonotype was detected a few times. In nucleotides, the CDR3 is TGCGGCGCCTGGGAGACTAATGAAAAACTGTTTTTT. The encoded protein is CGAWETNEKLFF. The chain recombines TRBV29-1 with TRBJ1-4; unclear D gene. The CDR3 has 12 residues. Germline V gives CDR1 SQVTM, CDR2 ANQGSEA.

The sample holds many counts of this clonotype. The rearrangement joins TRBV5-1 to TRBJ1-1, with D maybe TRBD1 (5 bases). Germline V gene data show CDR1 as SGHRS and CDR2 as YFSETQ. The CDR3 has 15 amino acids. V was pared by 0 bases and J by 4 bases, with 13 bases between. The CDR3 here is CASSLGDRAVTEAFF. CDR3 DNA sequence: TGCGCCAGCAGCTTGGGGGACCGGGCGGTCACTGAAGCTTTCTTT.

The genes are TRBV6-1 and TRBJ2-5; no definite D call. Germline CDR1 is MNHNS and CDR2 is SASEGT. Trimming cost V 5 bases and J 7 bases, with 5 bases left between them. The CDR3 extends over 10 amino acids. The CDR3 loop reads CASSSATQYF. The CDR3 nucleotides read TGTGCCAGCAGTTCGGCGACCCAGTACTTC.

This clonotype has at least ten counts. This chain links TRBV6-1 with TRBJ1-5; unclear D gene. This CDR3 contains 16 residues. The germline V gene encodes CDR1 MNHNS and CDR2 SASEGT. V lost 0 bases, J lost 2 bases, and 11 bases lay in between. CDR3 DNA sequence: TGTGCCAGCAGTGAAGCCCCAGTTGTGGGCAATCAGCCCCAGCATTTT. This translates into CASSEAPVVGNQPQHF.

The sample holds many counts of this clonotype. This chain uses TRBV18 with TRBJ2-3; D not resolved. Germline assignment: CDR1 KGHSH and CDR2 LQKENI. The CDR3 has 15 residues. V lost 4 bases to trimming and J lost 2 bases, with 13 bases between them. As DNA, the CDR3 is TGTGCCAGCTCACAGCCCACCGACCACACAGATACGCAGTATTTT. Amino acid sequence: CASSQPTDHTDTQYF.

At least ten counts were recorded for this clonotype. This chain connects TRBV25-1 to TRBJ2-7; D may be TRBD2 (5 bases). The CDR3 length is 14 residues. V was pared by 3 bases and J by 3 bases, with 12 bases between. Germline loops: CDR1 MGHDK, CDR2 SYGVNS. This chain's CDR3 is CASSDSGLNYEQYF. The CDR3, as DNA: TGTGCCAGCAGTGATTCAGGACTCAACTACGAGCAGTACTTC.

This clonotype was seen only a few times. V gene TRBV12-3 or TRBV12-4 combines with J gene TRBJ2-1; TRBD2 agrees at 8 bases. The CDR3 has 15 amino acids. Trimming took 0 bases from V and 3 from J; bases not matched to a gene: 1. As DNA, the CDR3 is TGTGCCAGCAGTTTAGCTAGCGGGGACTACAATGAGCAGTTCTTC. It specifies CASSLASGDYNEQFF.

At least ten counts were recorded for this clonotype. The chain joins TRBV5-1 to TRBJ2-1; D is possibly TRBD1 (5 bases). V dropped 5 bases and J dropped 0 bases, with 15 bases sitting between them. The CDR3 has 16 amino acids. Looked up from germline, CDR1 is SGHRS and CDR2 is YFSETQ. CDR3 in amino acids: CASRTLGLRSYNEQFF. CDR3 DNA sequence: TGCGCCAGCAGAACATTGGGGCTCCGCTCCTACAATGAGCAGTTCTTC. Full variable domain (remainder filled in from reference TRBV5-1 and TRBJ2-1): KAGVTQTPRYLIKTRGQQVTLSCSPISGHRSVSWYQQTPGQGLQFLFEYFSETQRNKGNFPGRFSGRQFSNSRSEMNVSTLELGDSALYLCASRTLGLRSYNEQFFGPGTRLTVL.

This clonotype was observed many times. The genes are TRBV20-1 and TRBJ2-5; the match to TRBD2 covers 7 bases. Trimming removed 1 base from V and 2 bases from J; junction bases left unmatched: 7. The CDR3 is 15 amino acids. The germline gives CDR1 DFQATT, CDR2 SNEGSKA (reference sequence). The CDR3, as DNA: TGCAGTGCTAGAGCGTTAGCGGGCTCGCAAGAGACCCAGTACTTC. It encodes CSARALAGSQETQYF.

The chain employs TRBV20-1 and TRBJ1-2, with TRBD1 as a possible D gene (5 bases). This CDR3 spans 13 amino acids. Between the trimmed V and J ends, which lost 3 bases and 4 bases, there was a span of 12 bases. CDR1 is DFQATT and CDR2 is SNEGSKA in the germline V gene (reference sequence). The DNA of the CDR3 is TGCAGTGCTAGTCCGGACAATATCTATGGCTACACCTTC. This gives the protein CSASPDNIYGYTF.

This chain links TRBV25-1 with TRBJ1-1; 7 nucleotides line up with TRBD1. Germline values: CDR1 MGHDK, CDR2 SYGVNS. Trimming removed 5 bases from V and 2 bases from J; junction bases left unmatched: 17. The CDR3 is 18 amino acids. The CDR3 DNA reads TGTGCCAGCAGTTCCCCCTCCCGCAACCGACAGGGTAACACTGAAGCTTTCTTT. Translated: CASSSPSRNRQGNTEAFF.